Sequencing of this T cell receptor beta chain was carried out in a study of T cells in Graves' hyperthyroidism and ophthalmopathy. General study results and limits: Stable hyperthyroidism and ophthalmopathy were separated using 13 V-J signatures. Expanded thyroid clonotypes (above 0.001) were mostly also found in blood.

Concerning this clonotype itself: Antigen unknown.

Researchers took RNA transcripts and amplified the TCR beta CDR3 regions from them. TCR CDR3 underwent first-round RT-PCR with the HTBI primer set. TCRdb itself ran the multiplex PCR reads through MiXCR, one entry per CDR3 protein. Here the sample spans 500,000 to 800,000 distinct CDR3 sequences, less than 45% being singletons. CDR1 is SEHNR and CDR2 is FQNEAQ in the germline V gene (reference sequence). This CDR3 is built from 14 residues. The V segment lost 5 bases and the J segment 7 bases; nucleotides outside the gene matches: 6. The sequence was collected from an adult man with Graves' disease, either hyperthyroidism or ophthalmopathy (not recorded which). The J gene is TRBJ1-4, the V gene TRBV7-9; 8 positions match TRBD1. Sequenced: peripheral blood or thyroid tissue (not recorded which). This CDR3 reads CASSLQGVIEKLFF. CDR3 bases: TGTGCCAGCAGCCTACAGGGGGTTATTGAAAAACTGTTTTTT.